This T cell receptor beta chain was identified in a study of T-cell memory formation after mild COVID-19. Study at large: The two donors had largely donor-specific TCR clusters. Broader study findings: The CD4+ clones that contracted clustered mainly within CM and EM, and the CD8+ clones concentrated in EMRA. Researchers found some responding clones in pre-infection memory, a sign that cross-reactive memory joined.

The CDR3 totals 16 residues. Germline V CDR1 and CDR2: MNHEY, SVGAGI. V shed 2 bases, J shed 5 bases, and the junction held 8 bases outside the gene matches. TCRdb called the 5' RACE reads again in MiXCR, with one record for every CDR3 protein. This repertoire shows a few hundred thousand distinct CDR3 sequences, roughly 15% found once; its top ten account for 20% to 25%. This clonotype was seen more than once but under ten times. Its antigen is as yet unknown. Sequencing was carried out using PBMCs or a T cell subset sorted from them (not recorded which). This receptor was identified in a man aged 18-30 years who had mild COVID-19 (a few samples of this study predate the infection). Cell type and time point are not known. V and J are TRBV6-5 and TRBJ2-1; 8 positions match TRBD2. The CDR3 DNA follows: TGTGCCAGCAGTTACCATACGCGGGGGGCCAACAATGAGCAGTTCTTC. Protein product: CASSYHTRGANNEQFF.